These 3 T cell receptor beta chains originate from one sample sequenced in a study of shared clonotypes between healthy human individuals. The table came from immunoSEQ multiplex PCR; TCRdb's copy has only in-frame clones and leaves some out. This table holds fewer than 400,000 clones, approximately 74% found once. Sequencing input: memory CD4+ T cells sorted from blood. Described subset: CD45RA-negative fraction. Receptor source: a man younger than 45 in good health.

Details on this clone: This sample also contains other DNA sequences that code for the same CDR3. V usage is TRBV18 and J usage is TRBJ1-1, with D possibly matching TRBD1 (6 bases). The CDR3 spans 13 residues. The germline V gene encodes CDR1 KGHSH and CDR2 LQKENI. The V end lost 6 bases, the J end lost 2 bases, and 10 bases lay between the germline ends. CDR3 bases: TGTGCCAGCTCTCGGGACATCAACACTGAAGCTTTCTTT. The encoded protein is CASSRDINTEAFF.

The chain couples TRBV5-1 to TRBJ1-1; 7 bases line up with TRBD1. The germline V gene has CDR1 SGHRS and CDR2 YFSETQ. This CDR3 is built from 12 residues. The V segment lost 4 bases and the J segment 7 bases; nucleotides outside the gene matches: 4. CDR3 sequence reads: CASSDRQGEAFF. CDR3 sequence (DNA): TGCGCCAGCAGCGACCGACAGGGTGAAGCTTTCTTT.

This clone was detected once. V gene TRBV30 combines with J gene TRBJ1-5; D gene unclear. The CDR3 covers 15 residues. Germline values: CDR1 GTSNPN, CDR2 SVGIG (reference sequence). The V and J ends lost 0 bases and 7 bases respectively, with 16 bases between them. CDR3 DNA: TGTGCCTGGAGTGTAGGAATTTACGTGGGACAGCCCCAGCATTTT. This codes for CAWSVGIYVGQPQHF. The whole variable domain, remainder taken from reference TRBV30 and TRBJ1-5, is SQTIHQWPATLVQPVGSPLSLECTVEGTSNPNLYWYRQAAGRGLQLLFYSVGIGQISSEVPQNLSASRPQDRQFILSSKKLLLSDSGFYLCAWSVGIYVGQPQHFGDGTRLSIL.